Shown below are 16 T cell receptor beta chains from a single sample sequenced in a study of CD8 T cells in Susac syndrome. RNA totalling about 0.5 to 1 ug underwent reverse transcription with random hexamers. TCRdb reprocessed the immunoSEQ multiplex PCR reads with MiXCR, giving one entry per CDR3 protein. In the table there are approximately 76,000 distinct CDR3 sequences, over 85% of which are singletons. Sequencing was carried out using CD8+ T cells from PBMCs. These receptors were obtained from a human donor with multiple sclerosis.

The CDR3 nucleotides read TGTGCCAGCAGCTTAGGACAGGGGGCCGGTGATACGCAGTATTTT. It is translated as CASSLGQGAGDTQYF. The chain couples TRBV7-8 to TRBJ2-3, with 10 positions matching TRBD1. This CDR3 comprises 15 residues. In germline, CDR1 is SGHVS, CDR2 FQNEAQ. V lost 1 base to trimming and J lost 6 bases; unmatched junction nucleotides: 4.

This clonotype was counted a single time. The CDR3 sequence is CASSHSGQGAITGELFF. Written as DNA, the CDR3 is TGCGCCAGCAGTCATTCGGGACAGGGGGCGATCACCGGGGAGCTGTTTTTT. The chain is built from TRBV23-1 and TRBJ2-2; 12 nucleotides agree with TRBD1. TRBV23-1 is sorted into the ORF group, with uncertain function. The CDR3 is 17 amino acids. Unmatched junction bases numbered 6, after V lost 3 bases and J lost 4 bases.

The V and J genes are TRBV13 and TRBJ1-1; perhaps TRBD1 as D (6 bases). This CDR3 is built from 14 residues. Germline CDR1 is PRHDT and CDR2 is FYEKMQ (reference sequence). V was shortened by 4 bases and J by 1 base, with 10 bases between the two germline ends. The CDR3 DNA follows: TGTGCCAGCAGCTATCAGGGGACGAACACTGAAGCTTTCTTT. It encodes CASSYQGTNTEAFF.

The V and J genes are TRBV6-6 and TRBJ2-4; D is possibly TRBD1 or TRBD2 (6 bases each). The CDR3 spans 16 residues. The V gene's germline CDR1 is MNHNY and CDR2 SVGAGI (reference sequence). V was pared by 0 bases and J by 2 bases, with 11 bases between. Written as DNA, the CDR3 is TGTGCCAGCAGTTACTCGGGGGCGGGAACCAAAAACATTCAGTACTTC. This gives the protein CASSYSGAGTKNIQYF.

V gene TRBV2 combines with J gene TRBJ1-1, with 8 nucleotides matching TRBD1. This CDR3 comprises 14 residues. CDR1 and CDR2 from the germline V gene are SNHLY and FYNNEI. Trimming cost V 10 bases and J 8 bases; bases outside gene matches: 15. CDR3 protein: CATVPDRVGLEAFF. In DNA form, the CDR3 reads TGTGCCACTGTTCCGGACAGGGTCGGGTTAGAAGCTTTCTTT.

Written as DNA, the CDR3 is TGTGCCAGCAGTCTAAACCCTGGGGGGGGAGCTTTCTTT. Amino acid sequence: CASSLNPGGGAFF. The chain combines TRBV27 with TRBJ1-1; a weak D match, TRBD1 (5 bases). The CDR3 length is 13 residues. Between the trimmed V and J ends, which lost 5 bases and 10 bases, there was a span of 17 bases. Germline assignment: CDR1 MNHEY and CDR2 SMNVEV (reference sequence).

The V call is TRBV20-1, the J call TRBJ2-5; TRBD2 might be the D (6 bases). CDR1 DFQATT and CDR2 SNEGSKA come from the germline V gene (reference sequence). V gave up 6 bases and J gave up 1 base, with 15 bases separating them. The CDR3 has 14 residues. CDR3 sequence (DNA): TGCAGTGCGACCTCTAGCGCTCCCCAAGAGACCCAGTACTTC. It encodes CSATSSAPQETQYF.

The chain employs TRBV7-9 and TRBJ1-1; D is undetermined. V gave up 7 bases and J gave up 11 bases, with 17 bases separating them. Germline V CDR1 and CDR2: SEHNR, FQNEAQ (reference sequence). This CDR3 comprises 12 residues. As DNA, the CDR3 is TGTGCCAGCAACACGGATTGGGCGTTGGCTTTCTTT. It specifies CASNTDWALAFF.

The rearrangement links TRBV19 to TRBJ2-3; D unclear. CDR1 LNHDA and CDR2 SQIVND come from the germline V gene (reference sequence). V lost 1 base and J lost 4, with 6 bases in between. This CDR3 comprises 13 residues. This chain's CDR3 is CASSIGASDTQYF. The DNA for the CDR3 is TGTGCCAGTAGTATAGGGGCGTCAGATACGCAGTATTTT.

V and J are TRBV27 and TRBJ1-1; D is undetermined. There are 15 residues in the CDR3. From germline, CDR1 is MNHEY and CDR2 SMNVEV (reference sequence). V was cut by 1 base and J by 0 bases, with 9 bases left in between. CDR3 protein: CASSLFSYMNTEAFF. CDR3 nucleotides: TGTGCCAGCAGTTTATTCAGTTACATGAACACTGAAGCTTTCTTT.

The J gene is TRBJ2-1, the V gene TRBV4-3; 7 bases fit TRBD1. Germline trimming cut 0 bases from V and 8 bases from J; bases unmatched to any gene: 4. CDR1 LGHNA and CDR2 YSLEER come from the germline V gene. The CDR3 consists of 14 residues. In nucleotides, the CDR3 is TGCGCCAGCAGCCAAGATTGGCAGGGGGATGAGCAGTTCTTC. This gives the protein CASSQDWQGDEQFF.

The CDR3 coding sequence is TGTGCCAGCTCACCAGGAAGCGGGACTTCCTACGAGCAGTACTTC. Translated, it gives CASSPGSGTSYEQYF. The rearrangement links TRBV18 to TRBJ2-7; 7 bases align to TRBD2. Germline CDR1 and CDR2: KGHSH and LQKENI. With V trimmed by 2 bases and J by 1 base, 5 bases remained unmatched. This CDR3 has 15 residues.

This clonotype has a single count. This chain links TRBV6-5 with TRBJ1-2, with D maybe TRBD1 (6 bases). Germline CDR1 reads MNHEY; CDR2 reads SVGAGI. This CDR3 contains 16 residues. Trimming left V 0 bases short and J 5 bases short, with 16 bases between. The DNA of the CDR3 is TGTGCCAGCAGTTACTCCGACGGGGGAGGGGGGTATGGCTACACCTTC. Amino acid sequence: CASSYSDGGGGYGYTF.

The V call is TRBV25-1, the J call TRBJ2-2; D gene ambiguous. Trimming left V 6 bases short and J 5 bases short, with 7 bases between. This CDR3 comprises 12 residues. Germline CDR1 reads MGHDK; CDR2 reads SYGVNS. The CDR3 nucleotides are TGTGCCAGCAGGAGACTGACCGGGGAGCTGTTTTTT. Its protein is CASRRLTGELFF.

V is TRBV5-1 and J is TRBJ1-1; no firm D call. This CDR3 is built from 14 residues. Trimming shortened V by 0 bases and J by 4 bases, and 10 bases separated the two germline ends. The germline V gene has CDR1 SGHRS and CDR2 YFSETQ. CDR3 DNA: TGCGCCAGCAGCTTGGGGGGAGTTGGCACTGAAGCTTTCTTT. Its translation: CASSLGGVGTEAFF.

V and J are TRBV5-1 and TRBJ2-1; 12 bases map to TRBD1. CDR3 size: 16 residues. V shed 3 bases and J 8 bases; nucleotides not matched to a gene: 9. Germline CDR1 is SGHRS and CDR2 is YFSETQ. In DNA form, the CDR3 reads TGCGCCAGCAGCTCGGGACAGGGGGCTCGAGGGGATGAGCAGTTCTTC. It codes for CASSSGQGARGDEQFF.